This section outlines one T cell receptor (beta chain) sequence together with its context. Antigen: not known. Trimming took 5 bases from V and 6 from J; bases not matched to a gene: 8. CDR3 length: 14 residues. The germline CDR1 and CDR2 sequences are SGHRS and YFSETQ. Profiling relied on immunoSEQ multiplex PCR, and the TCRdb table lists in-frame clones only, not all of them. This sample has approximately 120,000 clones, with about 90% found just once. The sample belongs to a study of T cell responses to AZD1222 COVID-19 vaccine. Notes on the study in general: Reportedly, nearly half of unique spike TCRs recognized epitopes outside B.1.351/B.1.1.7 mutations. The donor group comprised mostly white British people and more females; the analysis possibly underestimated clonal diversity. Following two doses of AZD1222, Spike-specific TCR breadth and depth rose.

The sequences come from peripheral blood, collected on day 0 of AZD1222 vaccination. This receptor was identified in an adult in good health. The chain links TRBV5-1 to TRBJ1-1, with 9 bases fitting TRBD1. The CDR3: CASSAGTGRAEAFF. In DNA, the CDR3 is TGCGCCAGCAGTGCCGGGACAGGGAGAGCTGAAGCTTTCTTT.